The clone carrying this T cell receptor (beta chain) was observed many times. The data stem from a study of spatial heterogeneity in lung cancer. With 2 bases removed from V and 7 bases from J, the gap between germline ends came to 6 bases. The CDR3 runs 12 residues. Germline V CDR1 and CDR2: MDHEN, SYDVKM. Noted time point: blood at routine non-recurrence follow-up after resection. Unsorted whole RNA of tumor, nontumor lung or frozen PBMC was sequenced. TCRdb ran MiXCR on the 5' RACE reads and lists one entry per CDR3 protein. The data show 50,000 to 60,000 distinct CDR3 sequences, 7.4% seen once. The sequence came from a female donor with early-stage non-small cell lung cancer. This chain connects TRBV28 to TRBJ2-1; D remains unclear. The sequences come from PBMCs, collected at follow-up. CDR3 protein: CASSLTLNEQFF. DNA of the CDR3: TGTGCCAGCAGTTTAACCCTTAATGAGCAGTTCTTC. The full variable domain, its missing parts supplied by reference TRBV28 and TRBJ2-1, is DVKVTQSSRYLVKRTGEKVFLECVQDMDHENMFWYRQDPGLGLRLIYFSYDVKMKEKGDIPEGYSVSREKKERFSLILESASTNQTSMYLCASSLTLNEQFFGPGTRLTVL.